This note documents a single T cell receptor (beta chain) sequence. The length of the CDR3 is 13 residues. CDR1 and CDR2 (germline): MNHEY, SMNVEV (reference sequence). With V trimmed by 6 bases and J by 13 bases, 7 bases remained unmatched. This sample was taken from a study of blood T cell repertoires in COVID-19. Background on the study: PBMCs, B-cell-depleted T cells, or T cells were the source of the cDNA or gDNA that made up the material.

Profiling relied on immunoSEQ multiplex PCR, and the TCRdb table lists in-frame clones only, not all of them. Altogether about 170,000 clones are present, roughly nine tenths being singletons, with the ten largest covering approximately 11%. Seattle participants joined during active infection and were tracked over time. This sequence was found in a woman aged 55-70 years with COVID-19, enrolled during active disease. The sequenced sample consisted of peripheral blood. The genes are TRBV27 and TRBJ2-1; 12 bases are a match to TRBD2. The CDR3 region is CASRKLTSGRQFF. DNA of the CDR3: TGTGCCAGCAGGAAACTGACTAGCGGGAGACAGTTCTTC.